Listed below are T cell receptor beta chains from one sample, sequenced in a study of OX40 agonist ivuxolimab in advanced cancers. The method was immunoSEQ multiplex PCR; TCRdb's version includes in-frame clones alone and lacks a portion of them. The data hold 47,000 or so clones, with approximately 86% observed a single time. Specimen: CD4+ or CD8+ T cells sorted from blood, collected in a trial of the OX40 agonist ivuxolimab. The source is an adult with an advanced solid tumor such as melanoma, head and neck, liver or kidney cancer. Each CDR3 is given with its conserved first and last residue. A D gene is named only where the DNA matches it firmly.

V gene	J gene	D gene	CDR3 DNA	CDR3 protein
TRBV28	TRBJ2-1	.	TGTGCCAGCAGTTCCCCAGCCGGGACGGCCTACAATGAGCAGTTCTTC	CASSSPAGTAYNEQFF
TRBV7-9	TRBJ2-7	TRBD2	TGTGCCAGCAGCACTCCTCTAGCGGGCCATGCCTACGAGCAGTACTTC	CASSTPLAGHAYEQYF
TRBV30	TRBJ2-1	.	TGTGCCTGGACTGTAGGGTATATCAAGTCTGAGCAGTTCTTC	CAWTVGYIKSEQFF
TRBV7-2	TRBJ2-7	.	TGTGCCAGCAGCACCTACTTGGGTTCCTACGAGCAGTACTTC	CASSTYLGSYEQYF
TRBV7-9	TRBJ2-1	.	TGTGCCAGCAGCTTAAACAATGAGCAGTTCTTC	CASSLNNEQFF
TRBV5-5	TRBJ1-1	.	TGTGCCAGCAGCTGGGGGAACACTGAAGCTTTCTTT	CASSWGNTEAFF
TRBV6-5	TRBJ2-7	TRBD1	TGTGCCAGCAGTCTAGGACAGGGTGGCAACGAGCAGTACTTC	CASSLGQGGNEQYF
TRBV5-1	TRBJ2-1	.	TGCGCCAGCAGCCTCCCCTCCTACAATGAGCAGTTCTTC	CASSLPSYNEQFF
TRBV9	TRBJ2-6	.	TGTGCCAGCAGCGTGAGGGGGTTCTCTGGGGCCAACGTCCTGACTTTC	CASSVRGFSGANVLTF
TRBV2	TRBJ2-6	.	TGTGCCAGCAGGCCGGGCACTTTGGGGGGGGCCAACGTCCTGACTTTC	CASRPGTLGGANVLTF
TRBV18	TRBJ1-1	.	TGTGCCAGCTCCTCAACCACAACGAACACTGAAGCTTTCTTT	CASSSTTTNTEAFF
TRBV5-4	TRBJ1-2	.	TGTGCCAGCAGCTTGGAAAACCTCTATGGCTACACCTTC	CASSLENLYGYTF
TRBV27	TRBJ2-1	TRBD2	TGTGCCAGCAGTTCAAGCGGGAAGTACAATGAGCAGTTCTTC	CASSSSGKYNEQFF